These T cell receptor beta chains were read from a single sample in a study of shared clonotypes between healthy human individuals. Only in-frame clones appear in the TCRdb table, and some are missing; sequencing was by immunoSEQ multiplex PCR. The sample records 2 million to 2.5 million clones, about 95% being singletons. The source material was naive CD8+ T cells sorted from blood. Receptor source: a man younger than 35 in good health. Each CDR3 is given with its conserved first and last residue. The order of the fields is clone size, V gene, J gene, D gene, CDR3 protein, CDR3 DNA. A D gene is named only where the DNA matches it firmly. Clone size is stated in some rows and not others, as once, few, many or a class when expanded.

clone size: .; V gene: TRBV18; J gene: TRBJ2-2; D gene: .; CDR3 protein: CASGGVGTGEMFF; CDR3 DNA: TGTGCCAGCGGCGGGGTTGGAACCGGGGAGATGTTTTTT
clone size: .; V gene: TRBV13; J gene: TRBJ1-4; D gene: TRBD1; CDR3 protein: CASSLAGGAGEKLFF; CDR3 DNA: TGTGCCAGCAGCTTAGCAGGGGGCGCGGGTGAAAAACTGTTTTTT
clone size: .; V gene: TRBV5-4; J gene: TRBJ2-5; D gene: .; CDR3 protein: CASSSGTGTLQETQYF; CDR3 DNA: TGTGCCAGCAGCTCCGGAACAGGGACCCTACAAGAGACCCAGTACTTC
clone size: .; V gene: TRBV6-6; J gene: TRBJ1-1; D gene: TRBD1; CDR3 protein: CASSYPDREATEAFF; CDR3 DNA: TGTGCCAGCAGTTACCCGGACAGGGAGGCCACTGAAGCTTTCTTT
clone size: .; V gene: TRBV6-1; J gene: TRBJ1-4; D gene: TRBD1; CDR3 protein: CASSGGQGTTNEKLFF; CDR3 DNA: TGTGCCAGCAGTGGTGGACAGGGAACAACTAATGAAAAACTGTTTTTT
clone size: once; V gene: TRBV7-2; J gene: TRBJ2-7; D gene: TRBD2; CDR3 protein: CASSLGLAPYEQYF; CDR3 DNA: TGTGCCAGCAGCTTAGGACTAGCACCCTACGAGCAGTACTTC
clone size: .; V gene: TRBV6-1; J gene: TRBJ2-7; D gene: .; CDR3 protein: CASPSGYEQYF; CDR3 DNA: TGTGCCAGCCCTTCTGGCTACGAGCAGTACTTC
clone size: .; V gene: TRBV7-9; J gene: TRBJ2-3; D gene: TRBD2; CDR3 protein: CASSGLEGTDTQYF; CDR3 DNA: TGTGCCAGCAGCGGACTAGAGGGCACAGATACGCAGTATTTT
clone size: once; V gene: TRBV5-1; J gene: TRBJ2-3; D gene: TRBD1; CDR3 protein: CASSIMGQGGTDTQYF; CDR3 DNA: TGCGCCAGCAGCATAATGGGACAGGGAGGCACAGATACGCAGTATTTT
clone size: .; V gene: TRBV30; J gene: TRBJ2-7; D gene: .; CDR3 protein: CAWSVGLEQYF; CDR3 DNA: TGTGCCTGGAGTGTAGGGTTAGAGCAGTACTTC
clone size: .; V gene: TRBV5-1; J gene: TRBJ2-7; D gene: .; CDR3 protein: CASSAGGGLEQYF; CDR3 DNA: TGCGCCAGCAGCGCGGGTGGGGGGCTCGAGCAGTACTTC
clone size: .; V gene: TRBV11-2; J gene: TRBJ2-1; D gene: TRBD2; CDR3 protein: CASSPGTSGFEQFF; CDR3 DNA: TGTGCCAGCAGCCCCGGGACTAGCGGGTTTGAGCAGTTCTTC
clone size: .; V gene: TRBV2; J gene: TRBJ2-1; D gene: .; CDR3 protein: CASSAGGFSYNEQFF; CDR3 DNA: TGTGCCAGCAGCGCAGGGGGGTTCTCCTACAATGAGCAGTTCTTC
clone size: .; V gene: TRBV28; J gene: TRBJ2-7; D gene: .; CDR3 protein: CASSTLTQAYEQYF; CDR3 DNA: TGTGCCAGCAGTACACTGACTCAAGCCTACGAGCAGTACTTC
clone size: .; V gene: TRBV28; J gene: TRBJ1-4; D gene: .; CDR3 protein: CASSSLDSATNEKLFF; CDR3 DNA: TGTGCCAGCAGTTCCTTAGACAGCGCAACTAATGAAAAACTGTTTTTT
clone size: once; V gene: TRBV11-2; J gene: TRBJ1-6; D gene: .; CDR3 protein: CASSYGGGNSPLHF; CDR3 DNA: TGTGCCAGCAGCTACGGCGGGGGGAATTCACCCCTCCACTTT
clone size: .; V gene: TRBV2; J gene: TRBJ1-5; D gene: TRBD1; CDR3 protein: CASSVQGAEQPQHF; CDR3 DNA: TGTGCCAGCAGTGTGCAGGGGGCCGAACAGCCCCAGCATTTT
clone size: once; V gene: TRBV6-5; J gene: TRBJ2-2; D gene: TRBD1; CDR3 protein: CASSYLGQGLFGELFF; CDR3 DNA: TGTGCCAGCAGTTACTTGGGACAGGGACTTTTCGGGGAGCTGTTTTTT
clone size: .; V gene: TRBV27; J gene: TRBJ2-1; D gene: .; CDR3 protein: CASSLVVPQGHNEQFF; CDR3 DNA: TGTGCCAGCAGTTTAGTGGTACCCCAAGGGCACAATGAGCAGTTCTTC
clone size: .; V gene: TRBV2; J gene: TRBJ2-7; D gene: .; CDR3 protein: CASRGDTSSYEQYF; CDR3 DNA: TGTGCCAGCAGGGGAGACACTTCCTCCTACGAGCAGTACTTC
clone size: .; V gene: TRBV13; J gene: TRBJ2-4; D gene: TRBD1; CDR3 protein: CASSQSGQGQNIQYF; CDR3 DNA: TGTGCCAGCAGCCAATCGGGACAGGGACAAAACATTCAGTACTTC
clone size: .; V gene: TRBV5-6; J gene: TRBJ2-7; D gene: TRBD2; CDR3 protein: CASSLTSGELGEQYF; CDR3 DNA: TGTGCCAGCAGCTTGACTAGCGGCGAGCTAGGCGAGCAGTACTTC
clone size: .; V gene: TRBV6-5; J gene: TRBJ1-6; D gene: .; CDR3 protein: CASSYRPEGDSPLHF; CDR3 DNA: TGTGCCAGCAGTTACCGCCCGGAAGGGGATTCACCCCTCCACTTT